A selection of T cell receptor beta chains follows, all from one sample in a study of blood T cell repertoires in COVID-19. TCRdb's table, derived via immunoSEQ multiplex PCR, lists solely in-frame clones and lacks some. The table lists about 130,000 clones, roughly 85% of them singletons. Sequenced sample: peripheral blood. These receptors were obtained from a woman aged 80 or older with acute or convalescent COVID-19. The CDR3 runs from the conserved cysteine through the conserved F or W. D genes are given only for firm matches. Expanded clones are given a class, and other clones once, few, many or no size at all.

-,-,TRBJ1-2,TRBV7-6,CASSSGLSYGYTF,TGTGCCAGCAGCTCGGGACTATCCTATGGCTACACCTTC
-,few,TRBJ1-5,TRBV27,CASGGQHNQPQHF,TGTGCCAGCGGAGGACAGCACAATCAGCCCCAGCATTTT
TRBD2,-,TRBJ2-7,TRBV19,CASSIGLAQTYEQYF,TGTGCCAGTAGTATAGGACTAGCCCAGACCTACGAGCAGTACTTC
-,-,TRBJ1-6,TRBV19,CASSTLDIGSPLHF,TGTGCCAGTAGTACCCTGGACATCGGCTCACCCCTCCACTTT
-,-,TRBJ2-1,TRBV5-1,CASRIRGTGYEQFF,TGCGCCAGCCGGATCAGGGGTACAGGGTATGAGCAGTTCTTC
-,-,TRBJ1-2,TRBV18,CASSPPGHYGYTF,TGTGCCAGCTCACCACCGGGGCACTATGGCTACACCTTC
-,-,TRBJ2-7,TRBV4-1,CASSQDGRAGYEQYF,TGCGCCAGCAGTCAAGACGGAAGGGCGGGCTACGAGCAGTACTTC
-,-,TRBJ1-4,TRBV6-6,CASNLQGLGEKLFF,TGTGCCAGCAATTTACAGGGACTAGGAGAAAAACTGTTTTTT
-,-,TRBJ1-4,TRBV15,CATSRGLNPGDRNEKLFF,TGTGCCACCAGCAGAGGCCTTAACCCAGGGGACCGTAATGAAAAACTGTTTTTT
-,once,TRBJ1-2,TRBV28,CAIYGLYYGYTF,TGTGCCATCTACGGACTGTACTATGGCTACACCTTC
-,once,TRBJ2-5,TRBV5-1,CASREQGTLQETQYF,TGCGCCAGCAGAGAACAGGGAACGTTACAAGAGACCCAGTACTTC
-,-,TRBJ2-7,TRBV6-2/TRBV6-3,CASSDRPSYEQYF,TGTGCCAGCAGTGACAGGCCTTCCTACGAGCAGTACTTC
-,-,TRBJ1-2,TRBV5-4,CASSSLQKPYGYTF,TGTGCCAGCAGCTCTCTCCAGAAACCCTATGGCTACACCTTC
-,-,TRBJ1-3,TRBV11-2,CASSLGVNTIYF,TGTGCCAGCAGCTTAGGAGTGAACACCATATATTTT
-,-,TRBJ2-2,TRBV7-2,CASSSSGTRNTGELFF,TGTGCCAGCAGCTCCTCCGGGACAAGGAACACCGGGGAGCTGTTTTTT
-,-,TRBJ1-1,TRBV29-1,CSVDVGVNTEAFF,TGCAGCGTAGACGTCGGGGTTAACACTGAAGCTTTCTTT
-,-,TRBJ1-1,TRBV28,CASSHRVNTEAFF,TGTGCCAGCAGTCACAGGGTGAACACTGAAGCTTTCTTT
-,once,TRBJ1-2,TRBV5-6,CASSLRDILYGYTF,TGTGCCAGCAGCTTGAGGGACATACTCTATGGCTACACCTTC
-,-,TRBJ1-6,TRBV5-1,CASSPGTFGSPLHF,TGCGCCAGCAGCCCCGGGACATTCGGTTCACCCCTCCACTTT
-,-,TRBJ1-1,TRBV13,CASSFGTRGSTEAFF,TGTGCCAGCAGCTTTGGCACAAGGGGGAGCACTGAAGCTTTCTTT
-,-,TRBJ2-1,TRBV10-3,CAISSGTNEQFF,TGTGCCATCAGCTCCGGGACAAATGAGCAGTTCTTC
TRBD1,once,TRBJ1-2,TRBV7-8,CASSLGQGDGYTF,TGTGCCAGCAGCTTGGGACAGGGAGATGGCTACACCTTC
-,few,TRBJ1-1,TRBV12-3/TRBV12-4,CASSLRSTEAFF,TGTGCCAGCAGTTTGAGGAGCACTGAAGCTTTCTTT
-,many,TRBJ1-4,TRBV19,CASKTSAGTVEKLFF,TGTGCCAGTAAAACGTCAGCAGGGACTGTCGAAAAACTGTTTTTT
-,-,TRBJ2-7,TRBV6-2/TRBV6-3,CASSYRDSAAPNEQYF,TGTGCCAGCAGTTACCGAGACAGCGCTGCGCCCAACGAGCAGTACTTC
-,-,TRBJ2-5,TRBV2,CASNSYREETQYF,TGTGCCAGCAACAGCTACAGGGAAGAGACCCAGTACTTC
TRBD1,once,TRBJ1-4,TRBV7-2,CASSSIAGQGGSGEKLFF,TGTGCCAGCAGCTCCATCGCCGGACAGGGGGGTTCTGGTGAAAAACTGTTTTTT
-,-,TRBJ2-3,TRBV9,CASSSRDGSTDTQYF,TGTGCCAGCAGCTCCCGGGATGGGAGCACAGATACGCAGTATTTT
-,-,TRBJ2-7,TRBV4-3,CASSQGAKTSTYEQYF,TGCGCCAGCAGCCAAGGGGCCAAAACCTCAACCTACGAGCAGTACTTC
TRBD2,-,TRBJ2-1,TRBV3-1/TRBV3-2,CASSQLGTSGNEQFF,TGTGCCAGCAGCCAATTGGGGACTAGCGGGAATGAGCAGTTCTTC
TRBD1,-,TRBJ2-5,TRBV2,CASSATGGRETQYF,TGTGCCAGCAGTGCGACAGGGGGCCGGGAGACCCAGTACTTC
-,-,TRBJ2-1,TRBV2,CASSSNSYNEQFF,TGTGCCAGCAGCTCCAATAGCTACAATGAGCAGTTCTTC
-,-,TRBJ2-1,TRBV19,CASSSRKGEQFF,TGTGCCAGTAGTAGCCGGAAGGGGGAGCAGTTCTTC
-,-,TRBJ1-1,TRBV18,CASSLGGRTEAFF,TGTGCCAGCTCACTAGGGGGACGGACTGAAGCTTTCTTT
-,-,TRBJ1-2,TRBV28,CASSPGAGSYGYTF,TGTGCCAGCAGCCCCGGTGCGGGCAGCTATGGCTACACCTTC
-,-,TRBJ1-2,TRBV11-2,CASSPEGNPYSYTF,TGTGCCAGCAGCCCGGAGGGAAATCCCTACAGCTACACCTTC
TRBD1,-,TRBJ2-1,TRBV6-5,CASSYRGQRFF,TGTGCCAGCAGTTATAGGGGACAGAGATTCTTC
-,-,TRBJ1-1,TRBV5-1,CASSFSGQTEAFF,TGCGCCAGCAGCTTCAGTGGACAGACTGAAGCTTTCTTT
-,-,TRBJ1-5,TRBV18,CASSQDGRSQHF,TGTGCCAGCTCCCAAGACGGCAGGTCCCAGCATTTT
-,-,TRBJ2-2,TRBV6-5,CASSQNAATGELFF,TGTGCCAGCAGTCAGAATGCGGCCACCGGGGAGCTGTTTTTT
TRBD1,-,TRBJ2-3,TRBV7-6,CASSLTQQGYYSDTQYF,TGTGCCAGCAGCTTAACCCAACAGGGGTACTATTCAGATACGCAGTATTTT
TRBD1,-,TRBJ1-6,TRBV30,CAWGPGQGDSLVSPLHF,TGTGCCTGGGGCCCGGGACAGGGGGATTCTTTAGTATCACCCCTCCACTTT
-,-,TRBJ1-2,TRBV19,CASSPRITANYGYTF,TGTGCCAGTAGTCCCCGTATCACAGCTAACTATGGCTACACCTTC
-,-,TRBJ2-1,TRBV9,CASSAQPGSYNEQFF,TGTGCCAGCAGCGCGCAACCGGGCTCCTACAATGAGCAGTTCTTC
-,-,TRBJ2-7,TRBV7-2,CASSLARDSYEQYF,TGTGCCAGCAGCTTAGCTCGGGACTCCTACGAGCAGTACTTC
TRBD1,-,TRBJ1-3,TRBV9,CASSPTGSSGNTIYF,TGTGCCAGCAGCCCGACAGGGTCCTCTGGAAACACCATATATTTT
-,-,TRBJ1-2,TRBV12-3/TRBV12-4,CASSLSGSGGYTF,TGTGCCAGCAGTTTATCGGGTTCCGGTGGCTACACCTTC
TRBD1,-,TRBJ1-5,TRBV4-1,CASSQGLGQELNQPQHF,TGCGCCAGCAGCCAGGGTTTGGGACAGGAGCTCAATCAGCCCCAGCATTTT